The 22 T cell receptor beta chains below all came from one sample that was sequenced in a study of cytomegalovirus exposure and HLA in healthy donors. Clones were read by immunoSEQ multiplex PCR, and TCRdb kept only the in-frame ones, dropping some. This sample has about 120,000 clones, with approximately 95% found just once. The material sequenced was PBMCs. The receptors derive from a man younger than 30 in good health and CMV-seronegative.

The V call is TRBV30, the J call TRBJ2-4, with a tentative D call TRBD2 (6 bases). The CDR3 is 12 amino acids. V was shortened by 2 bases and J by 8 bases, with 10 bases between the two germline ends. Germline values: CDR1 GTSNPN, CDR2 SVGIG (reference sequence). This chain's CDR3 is CAWSQTGDIQYF. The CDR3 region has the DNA TGTGCCTGGAGTCAGACGGGGGACATTCAGTACTTC. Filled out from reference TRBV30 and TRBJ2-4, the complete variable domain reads SQTIHQWPATLVQPVGSPLSLECTVEGTSNPNLYWYRQAAGRGLQLLFYSVGIGQISSEVPQNLSASRPQDRQFILSSKKLLLSDSGFYLCAWSQTGDIQYFGAGTRLSVL.

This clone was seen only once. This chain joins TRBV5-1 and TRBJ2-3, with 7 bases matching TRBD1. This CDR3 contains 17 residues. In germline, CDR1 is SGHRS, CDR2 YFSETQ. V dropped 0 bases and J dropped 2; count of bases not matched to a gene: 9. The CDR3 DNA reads TGCGCCAGCAGCTTGGAGACAGGGTTGGGGATCACAGATACGCAGTATTTT. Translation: CASSLETGLGITDTQYF.

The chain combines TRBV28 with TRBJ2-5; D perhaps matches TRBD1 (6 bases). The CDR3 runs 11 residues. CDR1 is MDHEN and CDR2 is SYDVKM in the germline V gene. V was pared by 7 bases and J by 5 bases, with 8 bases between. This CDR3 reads CASNQGETQYF. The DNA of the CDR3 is TGTGCCAGCAATCAGGGGGAGACCCAGTACTTC.

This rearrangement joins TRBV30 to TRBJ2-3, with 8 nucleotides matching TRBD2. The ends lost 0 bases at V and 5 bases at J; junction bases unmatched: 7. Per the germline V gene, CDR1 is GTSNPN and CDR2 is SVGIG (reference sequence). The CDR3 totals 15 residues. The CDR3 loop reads CAWSVSSGPLDTQYF. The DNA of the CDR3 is TGTGCCTGGAGTGTGTCTAGCGGGCCTTTAGATACGCAGTATTTT.

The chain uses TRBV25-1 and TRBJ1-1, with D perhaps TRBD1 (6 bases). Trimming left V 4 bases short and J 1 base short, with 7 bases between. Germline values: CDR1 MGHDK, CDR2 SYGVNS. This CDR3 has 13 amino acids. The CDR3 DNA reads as TGTGCCAGCAGTGCGACAGGGAACACTGAAGCTTTCTTT. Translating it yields CASSATGNTEAFF.

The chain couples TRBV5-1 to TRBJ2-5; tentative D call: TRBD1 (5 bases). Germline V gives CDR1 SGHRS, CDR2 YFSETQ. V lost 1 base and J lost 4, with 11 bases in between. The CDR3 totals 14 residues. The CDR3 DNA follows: TGCGCCAGCAGCTTGACAGGACCGGGAGAGACCCAGTACTTC. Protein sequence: CASSLTGPGETQYF.

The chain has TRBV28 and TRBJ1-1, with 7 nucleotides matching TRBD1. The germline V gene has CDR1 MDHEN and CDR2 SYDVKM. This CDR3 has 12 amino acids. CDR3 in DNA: TGTGCGGCGGGGACAGAAAACACTGAAGCTTTCTTT. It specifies CAAGTENTEAFF.

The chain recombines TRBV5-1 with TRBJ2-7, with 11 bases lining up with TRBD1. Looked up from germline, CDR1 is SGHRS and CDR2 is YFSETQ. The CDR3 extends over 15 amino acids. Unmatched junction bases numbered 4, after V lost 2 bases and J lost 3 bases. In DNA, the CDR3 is TGCGCCAGCAGCTTAGGGACAGGGGGATACTACGAGCAGTACTTC. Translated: CASSLGTGGYYEQYF.

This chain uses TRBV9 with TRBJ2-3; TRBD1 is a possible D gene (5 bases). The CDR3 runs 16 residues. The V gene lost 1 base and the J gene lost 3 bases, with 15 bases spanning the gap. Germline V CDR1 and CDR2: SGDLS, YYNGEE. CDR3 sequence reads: CASSVSGTGQTDTQYF. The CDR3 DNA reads TGTGCCAGCAGCGTATCAGGAACCGGACAAACAGATACGCAGTATTTT.

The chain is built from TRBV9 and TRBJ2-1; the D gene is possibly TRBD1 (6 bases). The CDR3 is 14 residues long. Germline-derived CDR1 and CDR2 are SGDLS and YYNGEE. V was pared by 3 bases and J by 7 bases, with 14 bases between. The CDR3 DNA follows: TGTGCCAGCAGCGCCCCTACTAGGGGGAATGAGCAGTTCTTC. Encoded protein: CASSAPTRGNEQFF. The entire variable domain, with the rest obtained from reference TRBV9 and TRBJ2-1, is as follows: DSGVTQTPKHLITATGQRVTLRCSPRSGDLSVYWYQQSLDQGLQFLIQYYNGEERAKGNILERFSAQQFPDLHSELNLSSLELGDSALYFCASSAPTRGNEQFFGPGTRLTVL.

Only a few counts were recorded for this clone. The CDR3 sequence: CASGFAGISEQYF. DNA for the CDR3: TGTGCTAGTGGTTTTGCAGGGATAAGCGAGCAGTACTTC. V is TRBV12-5 and J is TRBJ2-7, with D possibly TRBD1 on 5 matching bases. Per germline, CDR1 LGHNT and CDR2 FRNRAP. This CDR3 is built from 13 residues. V dropped 3 bases and J dropped 6 bases, with 12 bases sitting between them.

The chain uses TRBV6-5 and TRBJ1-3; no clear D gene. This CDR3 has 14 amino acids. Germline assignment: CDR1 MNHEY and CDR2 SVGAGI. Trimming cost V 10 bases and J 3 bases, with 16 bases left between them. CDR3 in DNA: TGTGCCACCTTGGCCCTGGCGGGTGGAAACACCATATATTTT. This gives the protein CATLALAGGNTIYF.

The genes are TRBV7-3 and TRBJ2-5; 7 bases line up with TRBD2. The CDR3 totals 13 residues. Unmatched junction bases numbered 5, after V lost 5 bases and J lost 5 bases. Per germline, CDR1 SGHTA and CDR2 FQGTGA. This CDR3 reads CASSRGVSETQYF. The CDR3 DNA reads TGTGCCAGCAGCCGGGGGGTGTCCGAGACCCAGTACTTC.

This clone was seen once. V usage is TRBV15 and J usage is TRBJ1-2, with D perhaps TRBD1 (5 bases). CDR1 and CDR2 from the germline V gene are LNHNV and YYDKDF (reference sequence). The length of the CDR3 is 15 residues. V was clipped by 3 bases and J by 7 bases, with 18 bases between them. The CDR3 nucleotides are TGTGCCACCAGCAGGGGCGGGGGGGACGCTTTTGGCTACACCTTC. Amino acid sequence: CATSRGGGDAFGYTF.

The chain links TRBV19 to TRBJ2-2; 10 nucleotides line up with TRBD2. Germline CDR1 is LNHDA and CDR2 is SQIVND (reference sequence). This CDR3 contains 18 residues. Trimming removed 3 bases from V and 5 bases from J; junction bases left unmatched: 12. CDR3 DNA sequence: TGTGCCAGTAGTATGCCCGGCCTAGCGGGAGTAGGTACCGGGGAGCTGTTTTTT. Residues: CASSMPGLAGVGTGELFF. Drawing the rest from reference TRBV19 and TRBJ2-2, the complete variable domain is DGGITQSPKYLFRKEGQNVTLSCEQNLNHDAMYWYRQDPGQGLRLIYYSQIVNDFQKGDIAEGYSVSREKKESFPLTVTSAQKNPTAFYLCASSMPGLAGVGTGELFFGEGSRLTVL.

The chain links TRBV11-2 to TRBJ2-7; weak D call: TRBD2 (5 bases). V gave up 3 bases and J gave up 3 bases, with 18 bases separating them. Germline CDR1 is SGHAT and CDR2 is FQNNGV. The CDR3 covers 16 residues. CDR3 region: CASSFPPEGRSYEQYF. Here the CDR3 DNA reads TGTGCCAGCAGCTTTCCGCCCGAGGGTAGGAGCTACGAGCAGTACTTC.

CDR3 bases: TGTGCCAGCACCTCCCACCGTAGCGTACAAGAGACCCAGTACTTC. Residues: CASTSHRSVQETQYF. This chain uses TRBV28 with TRBJ2-5; a weak D match, TRBD2 (5 bases). CDR3 length: 15 residues. Germline loops: CDR1 MDHEN, CDR2 SYDVKM. V gave up 7 bases and J gave up 2 bases, with 17 bases separating them. Variable domain in full (rest from reference TRBV28 and TRBJ2-5): DVKVTQSSRYLVKRTGEKVFLECVQDMDHENMFWYRQDPGLGLRLIYFSYDVKMKEKGDIPEGYSVSREKKERFSLILESASTNQTSMYLCASTSHRSVQETQYFGPGTRLLVL.

CDR3 loop: CASSPRSYNEQFF. DNA of the CDR3: TGTGCCAGCAGCCCCAGATCTTACAATGAGCAGTTCTTC. J is TRBJ2-1 and V is TRBV6-5; no clear D gene. The CDR3 runs to 13 residues. CDR1 is MNHEY, CDR2 SVGAGI, per germline. V was shortened by 6 bases and J by 4 bases, with 10 bases between the two germline ends.

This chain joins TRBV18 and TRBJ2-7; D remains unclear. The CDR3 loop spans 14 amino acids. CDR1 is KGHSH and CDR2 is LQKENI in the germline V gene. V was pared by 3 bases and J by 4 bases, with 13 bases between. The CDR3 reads CASSPPRPQYEQYF. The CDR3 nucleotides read TGTGCCAGCTCACCTCCTCGTCCTCAGTACGAGCAGTACTTC.

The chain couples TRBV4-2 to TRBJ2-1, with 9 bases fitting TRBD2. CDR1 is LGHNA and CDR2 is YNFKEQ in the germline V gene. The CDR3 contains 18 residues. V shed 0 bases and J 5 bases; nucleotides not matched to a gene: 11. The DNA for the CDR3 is TGTGCCAGCAGCCAAGATTTAGGCGGGAGGGCCCTAGACAATGAGCAGTTCTTC. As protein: CASSQDLGGRALDNEQFF.

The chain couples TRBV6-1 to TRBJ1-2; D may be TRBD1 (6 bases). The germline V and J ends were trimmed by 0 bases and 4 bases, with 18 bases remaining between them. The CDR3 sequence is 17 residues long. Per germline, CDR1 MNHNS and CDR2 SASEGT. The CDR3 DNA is TGTGCCAGCAGTGAAGCTATGGTCTGGGGGCGACTCTATGGCTACACCTTC. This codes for CASSEAMVWGRLYGYTF.

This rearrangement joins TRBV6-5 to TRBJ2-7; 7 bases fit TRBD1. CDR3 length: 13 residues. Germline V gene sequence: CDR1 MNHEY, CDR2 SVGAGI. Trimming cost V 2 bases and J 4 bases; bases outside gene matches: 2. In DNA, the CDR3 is TGTGCCAGCAGTTACACGGACAGGTACGAGCAGTACTTC. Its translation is CASSYTDRYEQYF.